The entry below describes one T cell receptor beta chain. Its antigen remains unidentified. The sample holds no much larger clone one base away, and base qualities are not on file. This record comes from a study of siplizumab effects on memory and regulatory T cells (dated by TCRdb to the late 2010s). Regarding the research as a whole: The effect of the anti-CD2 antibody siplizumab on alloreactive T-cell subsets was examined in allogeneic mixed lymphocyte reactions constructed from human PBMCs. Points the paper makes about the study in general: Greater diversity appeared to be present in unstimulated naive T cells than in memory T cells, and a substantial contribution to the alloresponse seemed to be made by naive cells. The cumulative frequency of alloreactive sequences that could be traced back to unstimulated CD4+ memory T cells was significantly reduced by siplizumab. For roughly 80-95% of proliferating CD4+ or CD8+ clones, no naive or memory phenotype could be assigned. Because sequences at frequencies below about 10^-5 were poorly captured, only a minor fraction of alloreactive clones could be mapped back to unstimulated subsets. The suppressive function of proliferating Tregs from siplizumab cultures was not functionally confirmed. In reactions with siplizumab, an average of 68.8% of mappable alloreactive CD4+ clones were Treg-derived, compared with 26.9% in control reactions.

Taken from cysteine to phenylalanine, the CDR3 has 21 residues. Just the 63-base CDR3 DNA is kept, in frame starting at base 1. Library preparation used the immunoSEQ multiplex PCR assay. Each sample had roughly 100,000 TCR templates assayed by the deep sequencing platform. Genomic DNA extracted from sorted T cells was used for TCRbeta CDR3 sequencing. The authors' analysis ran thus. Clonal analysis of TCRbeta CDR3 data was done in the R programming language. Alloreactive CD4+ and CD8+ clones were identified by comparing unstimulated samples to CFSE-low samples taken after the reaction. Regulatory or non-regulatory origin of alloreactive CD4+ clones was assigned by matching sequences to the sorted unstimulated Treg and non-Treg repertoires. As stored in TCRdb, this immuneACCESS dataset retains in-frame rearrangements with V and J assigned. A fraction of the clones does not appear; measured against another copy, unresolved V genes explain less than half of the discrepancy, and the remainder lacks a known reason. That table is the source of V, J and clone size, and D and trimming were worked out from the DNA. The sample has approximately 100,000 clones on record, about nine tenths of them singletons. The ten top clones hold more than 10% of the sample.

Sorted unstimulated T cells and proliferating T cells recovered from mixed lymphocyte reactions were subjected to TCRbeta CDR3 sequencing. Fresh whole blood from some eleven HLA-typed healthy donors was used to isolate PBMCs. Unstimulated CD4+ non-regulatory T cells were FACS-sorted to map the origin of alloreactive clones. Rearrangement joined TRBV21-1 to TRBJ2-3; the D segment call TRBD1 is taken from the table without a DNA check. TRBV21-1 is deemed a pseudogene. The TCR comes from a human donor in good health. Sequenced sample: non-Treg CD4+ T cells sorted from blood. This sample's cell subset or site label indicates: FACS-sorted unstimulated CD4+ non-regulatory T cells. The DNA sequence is TGTGCCAGCAGCAAAGGTGGATCGGGCCCTGACAGGGTTTTTTTCGCAGATACGCAGTATTTT. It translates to CASSKGGSGPDRVFFADTQYF.